These 21 T cell receptor beta chains were all obtained from the same sample, sequenced in a study of cytomegalovirus exposure and HLA in healthy donors. Primers: 60 Vbeta forward and 13 Jbeta reverse. Assay used: immunoSEQ multiplex PCR; TCRdb lists only in-frame clones, some missing. The repertoire holds roughly 80,000 clones, about 84% seen once, with roughly 3.5% in the top ten. Sequenced input: PBMCs. The source of these receptors is a man aged 35 to 55 in good health and CMV-seronegative.

This clone was observed a handful of times. The chain employs TRBV10-1 and TRBJ2-1, with D perhaps matching TRBD2 (6 bases). Trimming shortened V by 5 bases and J by 3 bases, and 11 bases separated the two germline ends. The CDR3 runs to 14 residues. Germline assignment: CDR1 WNHNN and CDR2 SYGVQD (reference sequence). This CDR3 reads CASSLGGSYNEQFF. The CDR3 coding sequence is TGCGCCAGCAGTCTAGGAGGGAGCTACAATGAGCAGTTCTTC.

The chain uses TRBV7-2 and TRBJ2-5; the D gene is possibly TRBD2 (5 bases). The CDR3 is 14 residues long. CDR1 is SGHTA and CDR2 is FQGNSA in the germline V gene. V was trimmed by 3 bases and J by 5 bases, leaving 13 bases between them. CDR3 DNA: TGTGCCAGCAGCTTTCTTTCGGGGAAGGAGACCCAGTACTTC. Translated: CASSFLSGKETQYF.

V gene TRBV6-6 combines with J gene TRBJ1-1; no firm D call. This CDR3 comprises 13 residues. V lost 3 bases to trimming and J lost 1 base, with 6 bases between them. The germline V gene encodes CDR1 MNHNY and CDR2 SVGAGI (reference sequence). CDR3 DNA sequence: TGTGCCAGCAGTTATCAAGCGAACACTGAAGCTTTCTTT. Translated, it gives CASSYQANTEAFF.

V is TRBV10-3 and J is TRBJ2-5, with 8 bases matching TRBD1. TRBJ2-7 matches the DNA end more closely, so the J call is doubtful. This CDR3 contains 14 residues. The germline V gene has CDR1 ENHRY and CDR2 SYGVKD. The CDR3 loop is CAISDPGQVYEQYF. Here the CDR3 DNA reads TGTGCCATCAGTGACCCGGGACAGGTCTACGAGCAGTACTTC.

The rearrangement links TRBV19 to TRBJ2-5; D perhaps matches TRBD2 (6 bases). The germline V and J ends were trimmed by 4 bases and 5 bases, with 11 bases remaining between them. CDR3 length equals 13 residues. CDR1 is LNHDA and CDR2 is SQIVND in the germline V gene (reference sequence). CDR3 sequence: CASSRAEGETQYF. The CDR3 nucleotides read TGTGCCAGTAGTAGGGCGGAGGGGGAGACCCAGTACTTC.

The V and J genes are TRBV5-1 and TRBJ2-2; TRBD1 matches 8 bases. Per the germline V gene, CDR1 is SGHRS and CDR2 is YFSETQ. The CDR3 has 16 amino acids. V lost 1 base to trimming and J lost 0 bases; unmatched junction nucleotides: 2. CDR3 nucleotide sequence: TGCGCCAGCAGCTTGCAGACAGGGGCGAACACCGGGGAGCTGTTTTTT. It yields the protein CASSLQTGANTGELFF.

V is TRBV28 and J is TRBJ1-3; D is perhaps TRBD1 (5 bases). With 7 bases removed from V and 5 bases from J, the gap between germline ends came to 15 bases. Per germline, CDR1 MDHEN and CDR2 SYDVKM. CDR3 size: 14 residues. Here the CDR3 DNA reads TGTGCCAGCACCCCCGGGGGGGACCGAAACACCATATATTTT. This codes for CASTPGGDRNTIYF.

This sequence joins TRBV20-1 and TRBJ2-1; D may be TRBD1 (6 bases). The CDR3 contains 11 residues. The germline V gene has CDR1 DFQATT and CDR2 SNEGSKA (reference sequence). Trimming shortened V by 6 bases and J by 5 bases, and 8 bases separated the two germline ends. DNA of the CDR3: TGCAGTGCGAACAGGGACAATGAGCAGTTCTTC. Its translation is CSANRDNEQFF.

The sample holds a few counts of this clone. CDR3 nucleotides: TGTGCCTGGAGTTCTTTCCCGAGACTTAACACCGGGGAGCTGTTTTTT. Encoded protein: CAWSSFPRLNTGELFF. This chain links TRBV30 with TRBJ2-2; D ambiguous. The CDR3 has 16 amino acids. V dropped 2 bases and J dropped 2 bases, with 15 bases sitting between them. Germline CDR1 is GTSNPN and CDR2 is SVGIG (reference sequence).

This chain uses TRBV4-2 with TRBJ2-5, with 10 bases matching TRBD2. This CDR3 spans 17 amino acids. V was clipped by 4 bases and J by 2 bases; unmatched bases: 10. From germline, CDR1 is LGHNA and CDR2 YNFKEQ. DNA of the CDR3: TGTGCCAGCAGCCCCAGGCTGCTAGCGGGGGCTCAAGAGACCCAGTACTTC. Translating it yields CASSPRLLAGAQETQYF.

The CDR3 sequence is CSARQGQPQHF. The DNA of the CDR3 is TGCAGTGCTAGACAGGGACAGCCCCAGCATTTT. V gene TRBV20-1 combines with J gene TRBJ1-5; D perhaps matches TRBD1 (5 bases). Trimming pared 2 bases from V and 7 bases from J, leaving 6 bases between. Germline CDR1 is DFQATT and CDR2 is SNEGSKA (reference sequence). This CDR3 comprises 11 residues.

Worth noting for this clone: The junction and the germline gene differ at one end; a read error may be behind it. The V gene is TRBV7-8, the J gene TRBJ2-1, with a weak D call TRBD2 (5 bases). The CDR3 consists of 15 residues. Looked up from germline, CDR1 is SGHVS and CDR2 is FQNEAQ. In DNA, the CDR3 is TGTGTCAGCAGCCCCCGGGAAGGGCTCTACAATGAGCAGTTCTTC. This translates into CVSSPREGLYNEQFF.

The chain links TRBV7-9 to TRBJ2-5; the D gene is possibly TRBD1 (6 bases). Trimming removed 7 bases at V and 2 bases at J, with 17 bases between. The CDR3 extends over 15 amino acids. Germline-derived CDR1 and CDR2 are SEHNR and FQNEAQ (reference sequence). The CDR3 loop is CASTPLSQGQETQYF. The CDR3 region has the DNA TGTGCCAGCACCCCTCTCTCCCAGGGGCAAGAGACCCAGTACTTC. Based on the CDR3 plus reference TRBV7-9 and TRBJ2-5, the full variable domain is DTGVSQNPRHKITKRGQNVTFRCDPISEHNRLYWYRQTLGQGPEFLTYFQNEAQLEKSRLLSDRFSAERPKGSFSTLEIQRTEQGDSAMYLCASTPLSQGQETQYFGPGTRLLVL.

The V gene is TRBV15, the J gene TRBJ1-2; perhaps TRBD1 as D (6 bases). Germline values: CDR1 LNHNV, CDR2 YYDKDF (reference sequence). V gave up 1 base and J gave up 5 bases, with 11 bases separating them. The CDR3 runs to 14 residues. CDR3 loop: CATSRGTVGYGYTF. The CDR3 region has the DNA TGTGCCACCAGCAGAGGGACAGTTGGGTATGGCTACACCTTC.

As DNA, the CDR3 is TGTGCCAGCAGCTTAGTGACGACAGGGGGATCCTATGGCTACACCTTC. Translating it yields CASSLVTTGGSYGYTF. The chain employs TRBV7-2 and TRBJ1-2, with 9 bases fitting TRBD1. This CDR3 has 16 amino acids. Germline V gene sequence: CDR1 SGHTA, CDR2 FQGNSA. The V segment lost 1 base and the J segment 4 bases; nucleotides outside the gene matches: 7.

This chain connects TRBV29-1 to TRBJ1-4; 7 bases agree with TRBD1. Trimming at V came to 7 bases and at J to 1 base, leaving 12 bases not matched to a gene. Germline assignment: CDR1 SQVTM and CDR2 ANQGSEA. CDR3 length: 16 amino acids. The CDR3 DNA reads as TGCAGCGCTAGTGACAGGGAGGATCGAACTAATGAAAAACTGTTTTTT. This sequence encodes CSASDREDRTNEKLFF.

The genes are TRBV7-2 and TRBJ2-7; D is perhaps TRBD1 (7 bases). Germline lookup yields CDR1 SGHTA and CDR2 FQGNSA. The CDR3 runs 15 residues. Trimming removed 4 bases from V and 4 bases from J, with 17 bases in between. CDR3 sequence: CASSSNRGGSYEQYF. For the CDR3, the DNA is TGTGCCAGCAGCTCAAACAGGGGAGGTTCGTACGAGCAGTACTTC.

The rearrangement links TRBV18 to TRBJ1-5; 10 nucleotides match TRBD1. The CDR3 extends over 16 amino acids. V was clipped by 2 bases and J by 6 bases; unmatched bases: 7. Germline V gene sequence: CDR1 KGHSH, CDR2 LQKENI. CDR3 in amino acids: CASSPSRDRGSQPQHF. The DNA of the CDR3 is TGTGCCAGCTCACCAAGCCGGGACAGGGGATCTCAGCCCCAGCATTTT.

With respect to this clone: A read error may produce the germline difference seen at one junction end. The chain links TRBV4-1 to TRBJ1-2, with no clear D. CDR1 and CDR2 (germline): MGHRA, YSYEKL. The CDR3 is made up of 14 amino acids. This CDR3 reads CASSQDTVNYGYPF. The CDR3 bases are TGCGCCAGCAGCCAAGATACGGTGAACTATGGCTACCCCTTC.

The chain uses TRBV4-2 and TRBJ2-7; 7 positions match TRBD1. Trimming removed 4 bases from V and 3 bases from J; junction bases left unmatched: 6. Germline values: CDR1 LGHNA, CDR2 YNFKEQ. This CDR3 region has 14 residues. The CDR3 loop is CASSPPGQSYEQYF. The CDR3 nucleotides are TGTGCCAGCAGCCCTCCGGGACAGAGCTACGAGCAGTACTTC.

This clone rates as medium-sized. Other DNA sequences from this sample encode an identical CDR3 as well. The chain couples TRBV7-2 to TRBJ2-3, with TRBD1 as a possible D gene (6 bases). Germline loops: CDR1 SGHTA, CDR2 FQGNSA. This CDR3 contains 14 residues. Deletions cut 7 bases from V and 0 bases from J, with 11 bases between. CDR3 sequence reads: CASTPGQSTDTQYF. The CDR3 coding sequence is TGTGCCAGCACACCGGGACAAAGCACAGATACGCAGTATTTT. The full variable domain, in which reference TRBV7-2 and TRBJ2-3 provide the parts outside the CDR3, is GAGVSQSPSNKVTEKGKDVELRCDPISGHTALYWYRQSLGQGLEFLIYFQGNSAPDKSGLPSDRFSAERTGGSVSTLTIQRTQQEDSAVYLCASTPGQSTDTQYFGPGTRLTVL.